This T cell receptor (beta chain) was observed in a study of CD8+ T cells in alopecia areata listed by TCRdb under 2018. Regarding the complete study: The treated patients took part in an open-label pilot trial in which moderate-to-severe alopecia areata was treated with oral tofacitinib at 5 to 10 mg twice daily. Patients received tofacitinib for 6 to 18 months and were then followed off drug for 6 months to check for delayed response and recurrence. In treated patients, disease severity was measured using the SALT score, which gives the percentage of scalp surface area affected. High-throughput TCRbeta sequencing was used to examine T cell clonal expansion in alopecia areata in both the C3H/HeJ mouse model and human patients. In humans, TCRbeta sequencing was performed on scalp tissue and on sorted CD4+ and CD8+ peripheral blood T cells from healthy controls and from patients with patchy or totalis/universalis alopecia areata. Biopsies were taken from tofacitinib-treated patients at baseline and at 4 and 24 weeks of treatment, and a later scalp biopsy was taken in several of the tofacitinib-treated patients. Scalp clonality was compared among normal scalp (n=4), patchy alopecia areata scalp (n=8), and alopecia totalis/universalis scalp (n=8). RNA was obtained with the PAXgene miRNA kit for fixed scalp, the miRNeasy kit for PBMCs, and the RNeasy kit for mouse skin. TCRbeta CDR3 regions were amplified by immunoSEQ multiplex PCR with 35 Vbeta forward and 13 Jbeta reverse primers.

On the study overall, not on this receptor specifically: Tofacitinib significantly lowered scalp clonality and the number of expanded CD8+ clones among the top 100 scalp clones. Shared TCR sequences between patients were less evident than in mice, which may be partly attributable to HLA diversity in the patient population. Many expanded lesional clones persisted in scalp and blood during tofacitinib treatment, which may partly explain relapse after stopping treatment. Because the treated cohort was small and included a single nonresponder, larger studies are needed to assess links between baseline CD8+ expansion and response. Unlike mouse skin, where gammadelta T cells dominate, normal human skin contains resident alphabeta T cells that get sequenced too, which complicates analysis of the scalp TCR repertoire. Compared with normal scalp, lesional scalp, particularly in alopecia totalis/universalis, had higher clonality and more expanded CD8+ clones, which suggests antigenic drive.

The time point label here, explained by the study, means: about four weeks on oral tofacitinib. The treatment or condition label, read with the paper, signifies: oral pan-JAK inhibitor, 5-10 mg twice daily. Lesional scalp punch biopsies and peripheral blood were obtained from alopecia areata patients. PBMCs were isolated by density centrifugation and stained for CD3, CD4 and CD8, after which CD4+ and CD8+ T cells were sorted on a FACSAria. To note about this clone: What this receptor recognizes is not known. There are no base qualities to consult, and no much larger clone falls within one base.

Library preparation was by the immunoSEQ multiplex PCR assay. RNA was extracted from all samples and reverse transcribed into cDNA as template for TCR sequencing. First-strand cDNA was synthesized with SuperScript III using a 2:1 mix of oligo-dT and random hexamers. A synthetic immune receptor repertoire was used to measure amplification bias, and any remaining bias was corrected computationally. The original pipeline was this. After raw reads were preprocessed to remove errors, the CDR3 was defined following IMGT conventions as running from the conserved cysteine to phenylalanine. Clonality was computed by normalizing Shannon entropy by log2 of the number of productive unique TCRs and subtracting the result from 1. Whether scalp clones were CD4 or CD8 was inferred by matching scalp TCRbeta sequences against CD4 and CD8 repertoires sorted from blood. The table comes from immuneACCESS by way of TCRdb, which keeps in-frame sequences with V and J called. Part of the clones is missing from these tables; in studies checked, under half for an unresolved V gene and the rest for unknown reasons. V, J and clone size derive from that table, while D and trimming were established from the DNA sequence. This sample holds about 160,000 clones; about two thirds were observed only once. The ten biggest clones cover 0.91% of the sample.

V loses 4 bases, J loses 6 bases, and the germline ends lie 9 bases apart. The CDR3 sequence holds 11 residues, the cysteine and phenylalanine included. Of the read, only the CDR3 DNA is kept; its 33 bases are in frame from base 1. CDR1 and CDR2 were assigned from the germline V gene as SQVTM and ANQGSEA. Recombination joined TRBV29-1 with TRBJ1-2, and perhaps TRBD1 as D gene, on 6 matching bases. The TCR sequence derives from a human donor with alopecia areata. Sequencing was performed on CD4+ T cells sorted from blood, taken at week 4, from a patient treated with tofacitinib. The DNA is TGCAGCGTTGCAGGGGAGGATGGCTACACCTTC. The encoded protein is CSVAGEDGYTF. This CDR3, with the reference TRBV29-1 and TRBJ1-2 proteins standing in past its ends, gives the full variable domain SAVISQKPSRDICQRGTSLTIQCQVDSQVTMMFWYRQQPGQSLTLIATANQGSEATYESGFVIDKFPISRPNLTFSTLTVSNMSPEDSSIYLCSVAGEDGYTFGSGTRLTVV.